The clone carrying this T cell receptor beta chain was seen a handful of times. The CDR3 length is 18 residues. V dropped 4 bases and J dropped 0; count of bases not matched to a gene: 7. The germline CDR1 and CDR2 sequences are MNHNS and SASEGT. This PCR relied on a set of 60 Vbeta primers and 13 Jbeta primers. Produced via immunoSEQ multiplex PCR; TCRdb's table is partial and in-frame only. There are about 150,000 clones in the sample; roughly 88% occur only once, and 0.4% to 0.55% lies in the top ten. The record originates from a study of cytomegalovirus exposure and HLA in healthy donors. The TCR sequence derives from a woman between 40 and 55 years old in good health and CMV-seronegative. The sample taken for sequencing was PBMCs. The chain has TRBV6-1 and TRBJ2-1, with 12 bases identical to TRBD2. The CDR3 reads CASSGLAGATSSYNEQFF. Here the CDR3 DNA reads TGTGCCAGCAGTGGACTAGCGGGAGCCACGAGCTCCTACAATGAGCAGTTCTTC.